Each of the 5 T cell receptor beta chains below was sequenced from the same sample in a study of CD8 T cells in Susac syndrome. RNA totalling about 0.5 to 1 ug underwent reverse transcription with random hexamers. TCRdb reanalysed the immunoSEQ multiplex PCR reads using MiXCR and keeps one entry per CDR3 protein. The sample shows 92,000 or so distinct CDR3 sequences, 95% to 96% of them seen only once. Sequenced material: CD8+ T cells from PBMCs. All receptors come from a human donor with Susac syndrome.

The J gene is TRBJ2-7, the V gene TRBV20-1; possible D gene TRBD2, 6 bases. CDR1 is DFQATT, CDR2 SNEGSKA, per germline (reference sequence). The V end lost 0 bases, the J end lost 4 bases, and 19 bases lay between the germline ends. This CDR3 has 16 amino acids. The CDR3 spells CSARDSGLPTLYEQYF. The CDR3 DNA reads TGCAGTGCTAGAGACTCGGGACTCCCCACCTTATACGAGCAGTACTTC.

V gene TRBV27 combines with J gene TRBJ1-1; D not resolved. The germline V gene has CDR1 MNHEY and CDR2 SMNVEV (reference sequence). This CDR3 spans 15 amino acids. The germline V and J ends were trimmed by 7 bases and 1 base, with 16 bases remaining between them. CDR3 sequence: CASMEKVVANTEAFF. The CDR3 coding sequence is TGTGCCAGCATGGAAAAGGTCGTTGCGAACACTGAAGCTTTCTTT.

The J gene is TRBJ1-2, the V gene TRBV4-3, with unresolved D. This CDR3 has 14 residues. V was trimmed by 4 bases and J by 3 bases, leaving 12 bases between them. The germline V gene has CDR1 LGHNA and CDR2 YSLEER. The DNA for the CDR3 is TGCGCCAGCAGCCCAAGGACCACCCACTATGGCTACACCTTC. It codes for CASSPRTTHYGYTF.

V gene TRBV4-3 combines with J gene TRBJ1-2, with D possibly matching TRBD1 (5 bases). Germline V CDR1 and CDR2: LGHNA, YSLEER. Trimming shortened V by 0 bases and J by 3 bases, and 14 bases separated the two germline ends. The CDR3 spans 16 residues. The CDR3 region has the DNA TGCGCCAGCAGCCAAGACCTAAAGCTAGGGGACTATGGCTACACCTTC. Translating it yields CASSQDLKLGDYGYTF.

The chain couples TRBV5-4 to TRBJ1-2; D is perhaps TRBD1 (6 bases). The V end was cut by 5 bases, the J end by 2 bases, with 13 bases between. Per the germline V gene, CDR1 is SGHNT and CDR2 is YYREEE (reference sequence). The CDR3 runs to 14 residues. Here the CDR3 DNA reads TGTGCCAGCAGGGTTCCGGGGGCAAACTATGGCTACACCTTC. Residues: CASRVPGANYGYTF.